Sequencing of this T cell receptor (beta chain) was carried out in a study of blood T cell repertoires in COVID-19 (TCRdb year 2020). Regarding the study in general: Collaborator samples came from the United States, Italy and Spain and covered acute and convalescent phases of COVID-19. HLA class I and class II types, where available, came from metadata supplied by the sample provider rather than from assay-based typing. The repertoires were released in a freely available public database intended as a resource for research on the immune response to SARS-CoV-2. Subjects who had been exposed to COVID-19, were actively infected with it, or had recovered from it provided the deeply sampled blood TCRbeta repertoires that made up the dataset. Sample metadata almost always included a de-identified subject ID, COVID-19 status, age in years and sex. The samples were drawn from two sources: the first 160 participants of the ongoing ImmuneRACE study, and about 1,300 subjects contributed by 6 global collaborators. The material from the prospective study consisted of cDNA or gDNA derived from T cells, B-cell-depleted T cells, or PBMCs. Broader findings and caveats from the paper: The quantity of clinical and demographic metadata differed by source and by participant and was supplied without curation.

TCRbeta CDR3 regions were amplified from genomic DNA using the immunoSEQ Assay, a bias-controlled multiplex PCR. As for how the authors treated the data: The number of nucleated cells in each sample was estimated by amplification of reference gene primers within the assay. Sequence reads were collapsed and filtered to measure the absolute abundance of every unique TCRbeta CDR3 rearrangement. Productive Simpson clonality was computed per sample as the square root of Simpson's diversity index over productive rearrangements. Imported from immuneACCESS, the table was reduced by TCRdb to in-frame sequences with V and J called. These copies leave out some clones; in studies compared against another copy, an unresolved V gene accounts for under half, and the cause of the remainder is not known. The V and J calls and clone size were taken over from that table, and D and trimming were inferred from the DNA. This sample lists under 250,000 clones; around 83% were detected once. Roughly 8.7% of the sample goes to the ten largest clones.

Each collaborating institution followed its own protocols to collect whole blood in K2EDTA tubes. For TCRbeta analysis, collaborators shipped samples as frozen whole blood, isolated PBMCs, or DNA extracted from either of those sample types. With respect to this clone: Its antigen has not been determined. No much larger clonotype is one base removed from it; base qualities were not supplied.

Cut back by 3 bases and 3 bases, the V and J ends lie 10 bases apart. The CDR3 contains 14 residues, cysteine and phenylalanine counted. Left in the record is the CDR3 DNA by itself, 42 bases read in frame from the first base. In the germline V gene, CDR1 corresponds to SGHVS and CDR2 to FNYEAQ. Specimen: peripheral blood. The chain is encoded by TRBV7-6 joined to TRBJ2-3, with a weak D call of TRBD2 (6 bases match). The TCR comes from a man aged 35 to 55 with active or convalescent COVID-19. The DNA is TGTGCCAGCAGCTTTTGGGAGGCGACAGATACGCAGTATTTT. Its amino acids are CASSFWEATDTQYF.